This T cell receptor beta chain was recovered during a study of HIV-infected children after antiretroviral therapy interruption. Study context: Most children had recorded EBV and CMV exposure. Weeks 0, 48 and 150 were sampled under continuous treatment. General study points: Some non-naive CD45RA+ T cells might be present among sorted naive cells.

This clonotype was found many times. Its target is unknown. Stated treatment: PENTA 11 planned treatment interruption arm or continuous ART arm. Cryopreserved PBMC samples required at least 5 million viable cells. RNA-based 3' RACE libraries used unique molecular identifiers. TCRdb used MiXCR to reprocess the 3' RACE reads, holding one entry per CDR3 protein. The sample holds 70,000 to 90,000 distinct CDR3 sequences; 5.5% to 8.5% are singletons and the top ten take around 1.1%. This sequence was found in a pool of human donors with HIV. Here the sequenced sample was CD45RA+ CD4+ T cells from PBMCs, pooled from several time points, taken from a donor given antiretroviral therapy, either interrupted or continuous. Regarding subset: naive CD4+ CD45RA+ CD45RO- T cells.

CDR3 DNA sequence: TGTGCCAGCAGTCCCTCCCAGGGTCCCTTCTATGGCTACACCTTC. This codes for CASSPSQGPFYGYTF. This sequence joins TRBV6-5 and TRBJ1-2; possibly TRBD1 for D (5 bases). This CDR3 spans 15 amino acids. V shed 5 bases and J shed 4 bases, with 17 bases lying between them. CDR1 and CDR2 from the germline V gene are MNHEY and SVGAGI.